This is a list of T cell receptor beta chains from one sample in a study of OX40 agonist ivuxolimab in advanced cancers. Libraries were prepared by immunoSEQ multiplex PCR; TCRdb keeps only in-frame clonotypes and omits some of them. In the table there are over 70,000 clones, roughly 88% of which are singletons. The source was CD4+ or CD8+ T cells sorted from blood, collected in a trial of the OX40 agonist ivuxolimab. These TCRs come from an adult with an advanced solid tumor such as melanoma, head and neck, liver or kidney cancer. The CDR3 runs from the conserved cysteine through the conserved F or W. The D gene is left open where the match is weak. Size values are once, few and many counts, or a class for expanded clones, and some rows have none.

CDR3aa,CDR3nt,abundance,d_gene,v_gene,j_gene
CAKGGGGTNYGYTF,TGTGCAAAGGGGGGTGGAGGGACCAACTATGGCTACACCTTC,once,NA,TRBV30,TRBJ1-2
CASSELGTGLNEQYF,TGTGCCAGCAGCGAACTCGGGACAGGGCTCAACGAGCAGTACTTC,NA,TRBD1,TRBV7-9,TRBJ2-7
CASREELLNTEAFF,TGTGCCAGCAGAGAGGAACTGCTGAACACTGAAGCTTTCTTT,few,NA,TRBV7-8,TRBJ1-1
CASSKQGYSYNEQFF,TGTGCCAGCAGCAAACAGGGATATTCCTACAATGAGCAGTTCTTC,NA,NA,TRBV5-8,TRBJ2-1
CASSQQGGNNEQFF,TGCGCCAGCAGCCAACAGGGTGGTAACAATGAGCAGTTCTTC,NA,NA,TRBV4-3,TRBJ2-1
CASSIGRASTQYF,TGTGCCAGTAGTATAGGGCGGGCGAGTACGCAGTATTTT,NA,NA,TRBV19,TRBJ2-3
CASSQGTSGAHNEQFF,TGTGCCAGCAGCCAAGGGACTAGCGGAGCCCACAATGAGCAGTTCTTC,NA,TRBD2,TRBV4-2,TRBJ2-1
CASSYRGRDGYTF,TGTGCCAGCAGCTACAGGGGGCGCGATGGCTACACCTTC,NA,TRBD1,TRBV5-6,TRBJ1-2
CASSVGPDTQYF,TGTGCCAGCAGCGTAGGCCCAGATACGCAGTATTTT,once,NA,TRBV9,TRBJ2-3
CASSPFEGAQPQHF,TGTGCCAGTAGTCCTTTCGAAGGGGCTCAGCCCCAGCATTTT,NA,NA,TRBV19,TRBJ1-5
CASSKLEAVPNQPQHF,TGTGCCAGCAGCAAATTGGAGGCGGTGCCTAATCAGCCCCAGCATTTT,NA,NA,TRBV21-1,TRBJ1-5
CASSLDRQETQYF,TGTGCCAGCAGCTTAGACAGACAAGAGACCCAGTACTTC,once,NA,TRBV7-3,TRBJ2-5
CASSLHGELFF,TGTGCCAGCAGCTTGCACGGGGAGCTGTTTTTT,NA,NA,TRBV5-6,TRBJ2-2
CASSERASEQYF,TGTGCCAGCAGCGAAAGGGCATCCGAGCAGTACTTC,NA,NA,TRBV27,TRBJ2-7
CASSPNTGLRWGEKLFF,TGTGCCAGTAGCCCTAATACCGGGCTCCGGTGGGGTGAAAAACTGTTTTTT,NA,NA,TRBV19,TRBJ1-4
CASSQEGDRGRTEAFF,TGCGCCAGCAGCCAAGAGGGAGACAGGGGGCGGACTGAAGCTTTCTTT,NA,TRBD1,TRBV4-1,TRBJ1-1
CASSPRGELMDTQYF,TGTGCCAGCAGCCCTAGGGGGGAATTGATGGATACGCAGTATTTT,NA,NA,TRBV7-9,TRBJ2-3
CASSVAVSTDTQYF,TGTGCCAGCTCGGTAGCGGTTAGCACAGATACGCAGTATTTT,NA,NA,TRBV7-2,TRBJ2-3
CASSQGNEQYF,TGTGCCAGCAGCCAAGGGAACGAGCAGTACTTC,NA,NA,TRBV4-2,TRBJ2-7
CASRVVGTGELFF,TGTGCCAGTAGGGTCGTGGGGACCGGGGAGCTGTTTTTT,once,NA,TRBV19,TRBJ2-2
CASSLAVGGYTEAFF,TGTGCCAGCAGCTTAGCAGTAGGGGGTTACACTGAAGCTTTCTTT,once,NA,TRBV7-9,TRBJ1-1
CASSSSPTGELFF,TGTGCCAGCAGCAGCTCGCCCACCGGGGAGCTGTTTTTT,once,NA,TRBV9,TRBJ2-2
CASKVLKDTEAFF,TGTGCCAGCAAGGTGCTGAAGGACACTGAAGCTTTCTTT,NA,NA,TRBV6-1,TRBJ1-1
CASSFKERGTEAFF,TGTGCCAGCAGTTTCAAGGAGAGGGGGACTGAAGCTTTCTTT,NA,NA,TRBV27,TRBJ1-1
CASSFGGESGNTIYF,TGTGCCAGCAGCTTTGGTGGGGAGTCGGGAAACACCATATATTTT,NA,NA,TRBV7-6,TRBJ1-3
CASTTGGSYEQYF,TGCGCCAGCACGACAGGGGGCTCCTACGAGCAGTACTTC,NA,TRBD1,TRBV10-2,TRBJ2-7
CASSRTGGYEQYF,TGTGCCAGCAGCCGGACAGGGGGCTACGAGCAGTACTTC,NA,TRBD1,TRBV7-8,TRBJ2-7
CASSLWISNQPQHF,TGTGCCAGCAGCTTATGGATTAGCAATCAGCCCCAGCATTTT,NA,NA,TRBV7-2,TRBJ1-5
CASSIDEDRLRNEQYF,TGTGCCAGTAGTATAGATGAGGACAGGTTGAGAAACGAGCAGTACTTC,NA,TRBD1,TRBV19,TRBJ2-7
CASQLAVQETQYF,TGTGCCAGTCAACTAGCAGTACAAGAGACCCAGTACTTC,few,NA,TRBV7-9,TRBJ2-5
CASSLRGAGVTDTQYF,TGTGCCAGCAGCTTGAGGGGAGCGGGGGTCACAGATACGCAGTATTTT,NA,TRBD2,TRBV5-6,TRBJ2-3
CASRGTNTDTQYF,TGCGCCAGCAGAGGGACCAACACAGATACGCAGTATTTT,NA,NA,TRBV4-1,TRBJ2-3